Listed here are 17 T cell receptor beta chains from one sample, sequenced in a study of vaccination effects on CD4 cells after COVID-19. Antigen-specific CD4+ T cell clonotypes were called by their expansion after viral peptide-pool culture in ViraFEST. The authors isolated CD4+ T cells after 10 days of culture. Vaccinated recipients, who were negative for nucleocapsid antibodies, had no history of SARS-CoV-2 infection. For these TCRs, the target antigens are not known. Repertoires were generated with immunoSEQ multiplex PCR, while TCRdb's copy carries only in-frame clones and drops some. In the table there are approximately 20,000 clones, over 65% of which are singletons. The material sequenced was CD4+ T cells from PBMCs cultured with HCoV-NL63 spike peptides, taken before COVID-19 vaccination. All receptors come from a human donor who received a COVID-19 vaccine.

This clone turned up a few times. The chain links TRBV18 to TRBJ2-7; possible D gene TRBD2, 7 bases. The germline V and J ends were trimmed by 3 bases and 1 base, with 13 bases remaining between them. CDR1 and CDR2 (germline): KGHSH, LQKENI. This CDR3 spans 15 amino acids. The CDR3 loop reads CASSPGGGSSYEQYF. For the CDR3, the DNA is TGTGCCAGCTCACCGGGGGGCGGGAGTTCCTACGAGCAGTACTTC.

This clone was picked up a small number of times. This rearrangement joins TRBV28 to TRBJ1-2; D uncertain. V was pared by 4 bases and J by 6 bases, with 9 bases between. Germline-derived CDR1 and CDR2 are MDHEN and SYDVKM. The CDR3 has 12 residues. The CDR3 sequence is CASSSPHDGYTF. In DNA form, the CDR3 reads TGTGCCAGCAGTTCACCCCACGATGGCTACACCTTC.

V usage is TRBV7-2 and J usage is TRBJ2-6; 8 bases are shared with TRBD1. Per germline, CDR1 SGHTA and CDR2 FQGNSA. This CDR3 has 18 residues. The J segment lost 0 bases and the V segment lost 6 bases, leaving 10 bases of the junction unmatched. CDR3 region: CASRHFDRGSSGANVLTF. The CDR3 DNA reads TGTGCCAGCAGACACTTCGACAGGGGTTCCTCTGGGGCCAACGTCCTGACTTTC.

This rearrangement joins TRBV7-2 to TRBJ2-7, with 9 positions matching TRBD2. The CDR3 loop spans 15 amino acids. Germline V CDR1 and CDR2: SGHTA, FQGNSA. Losses at the gene ends were 5 bases for V and 4 bases for J; bases not matched to a gene: 9. In DNA form, the CDR3 reads TGTGCCAGCAGCCCCTCTAGCGGGGCGATTTACGAGCAGTACTTC. Its translation is CASSPSSGAIYEQYF.

This chain uses TRBV21-1 with TRBJ2-1; TRBD1, the table's D call, was not compared with the DNA. TRBV21-1 is described as a pseudogene. There are 16 residues in the CDR3. The DNA of the CDR3 is TGTGCCAGCAGCAAAGGGGGCCTTAACTCCTACAATGAGCAGTTCTTC. Translation: CASSKGGLNSYNEQFF.

Written as DNA, the CDR3 is TGTGCCAGCAGTGAGGAGGGCTGGGAATACGAGCAGTACTTC. Protein product: CASSEEGWEYEQYF. The chain has TRBV2 and TRBJ2-7, with D tentatively TRBD2 (6 bases). Trimming removed 3 bases at V and 4 bases at J, with 13 bases between. CDR1 and CDR2 (germline): SNHLY, FYNNEI. CDR3 length equals 14 residues.

V usage is TRBV18 and J usage is TRBJ2-2; a weak D match, TRBD1 (6 bases). V lost 6 bases to trimming and J lost 2 bases, with 16 bases between them. CDR3 length equals 16 residues. The germline V gene encodes CDR1 KGHSH and CDR2 LQKENI. CDR3 sequence: CASSLFAQGNTGELFF. The CDR3 coding sequence is TGTGCCAGCTCCCTCTTTGCACAGGGAAACACCGGGGAGCTGTTTTTT.

The chain carries TRBV4-1 and TRBJ2-2; 9 nucleotides align to TRBD1. V gave up 4 bases and J gave up 3 bases; unmatched junction bases: 6. Germline V gene sequence: CDR1 MGHRA, CDR2 YSYEKL. The CDR3 runs to 16 residues. Here the CDR3 reads CASSLKQGADTGELFF. Written as DNA, the CDR3 is TGCGCCAGCAGCCTTAAACAGGGGGCCGACACCGGGGAGCTGTTTTTT.

The chain links TRBV29-1 to TRBJ2-1, with TRBD1 identical over 7 bases. Germline CDR1 is SQVTM and CDR2 is ANQGSEA. The CDR3 totals 13 residues. The V and J ends lost 5 bases and 3 bases, in that order; junction bases with no gene match: 4. CDR3 coding DNA: TGCAGCGTTAGGGGACAGTTCTACAATGAGCAGTTCTTC. Translating it yields CSVRGQFYNEQFF.

V usage is TRBV19 and J usage is TRBJ1-2; D gene unclear. Germline V gene lookup returns CDR1 LNHDA and CDR2 SQIVND (reference sequence). The CDR3 runs to 14 residues. V was trimmed by 5 bases and J by 3 bases, leaving 13 bases between them. The CDR3 sequence is CASSSGEGYYGYTF. In DNA form, the CDR3 reads TGTGCCAGTAGTTCTGGGGAGGGTTACTATGGCTACACCTTC.

This clone is judged medium-sized. This sequence joins TRBV6-5 and TRBJ2-5; 11 bases line up with TRBD1. The CDR3 covers 12 residues. Germline assignment: CDR1 MNHEY and CDR2 SVGAGI. V lost 10 bases, J lost 4 bases, and 2 bases stayed unmatched. The CDR3 loop reads CATGTGGETQYF. The CDR3 bases are TGTGCCACCGGGACAGGGGGAGAGACCCAGTACTTC.

This chain links TRBV5-5 with TRBJ1-3, with D possibly being TRBD1 (5 bases). The CDR3 sequence is 16 residues long. Germline V gene lookup returns CDR1 SGHKS and CDR2 YYEKEE (reference sequence). V lost 1 base, J lost 1 base, and 12 bases lay in between. The CDR3 DNA reads TGTGCCAGCAGCTTGTCGGTCAGGGTGTCTGGAAACACCATATATTTT. It yields the protein CASSLSVRVSGNTIYF.

The chain has TRBV4-1 and TRBJ1-5; the D is unclear. The CDR3 consists of 14 residues. Germline values: CDR1 MGHRA, CDR2 YSYEKL. The V gene lost 5 bases and the J gene lost 6 bases, with 14 bases spanning the gap. The chain's CDR3 is CASSAATVAQPQHF. The CDR3 DNA sequence: TGCGCCAGCAGCGCGGCTACAGTAGCTCAGCCCCAGCATTTT.

The gene calls are TRBV5-4 and TRBJ1-3, with no clear D. Germline lookup yields CDR1 SGHNT and CDR2 YYREEE (reference sequence). This CDR3 comprises 15 residues. The germline V and J ends were trimmed by 5 bases and 0 bases, with 12 bases remaining between them. The CDR3 DNA sequence: TGTGCCAGCAGTCTCAAGGGAGGCTCTGGAAACACCATATATTTT. As protein: CASSLKGGSGNTIYF.

This rearrangement joins TRBV10-3 to TRBJ1-2, with a tentative D call TRBD1 (6 bases). V was shortened by 0 bases and J by 4 bases, with 9 bases between the two germline ends. The CDR3 runs to 14 residues. CDR1 ENHRY and CDR2 SYGVKD come from the germline V gene. CDR3 sequence: CAISESTGLYGYTF. The CDR3 DNA reads TGTGCCATCAGTGAGTCTACAGGGCTCTATGGCTACACCTTC.

The rearrangement joins TRBV27 to TRBJ2-7; D possibly corresponds to TRBD2 (5 bases). The CDR3 covers 13 residues. V lost 5 bases, J lost 7 bases, and 15 bases lay in between. The germline CDR1 and CDR2 sequences are MNHEY and SMNVEV (reference sequence). CDR3 nucleotides: TGTGCCAGCAGTAGCGGTCTTACGGGAGAGCAGTACTTC. Its translation: CASSSGLTGEQYF.

The gene calls are TRBV7-2 and TRBJ1-6; no clear D gene. CDR1 and CDR2 from the germline V gene are SGHTA and FQGNSA. The CDR3 covers 14 residues. V dropped 2 bases and J dropped 10 bases, with 12 bases sitting between them. CDR3 loop: CASSLKRNGSPLHF. The CDR3, as DNA: TGTGCCAGCAGCTTAAAGCGCAATGGATCACCCCTCCACTTT. Filled out from reference TRBV7-2 and TRBJ1-6, the complete variable domain reads GAGVSQSPSNKVTEKGKDVELRCDPISGHTALYWYRQSLGQGLEFLIYFQGNSAPDKSGLPSDRFSAERTGGSVSTLTIQRTQQEDSAVYLCASSLKRNGSPLHFGNGTRLTVT.